The 24 T cell receptor beta chains given below trace back to one sample, sequenced in a study of blood T cells in healthy people across ages. Next came a second PCR, run for about 7 to 12 cycles, which used a sample-barcoded 5' primer along with a J-beta primer mix. TCRdb passed the 5' RACE reads through MiXCR, listing each CDR3 protein once. Of 1.5 million to 2 million distinct CDR3 sequences in the sample, less than 50% were seen once. Sequenced material: blood. Receptor source: a woman aged 40 to 50 in good health.

The gene calls are TRBV9 and TRBJ2-7; no firm D call. Germline V lookup: CDR1 SGDLS, CDR2 YYNGEE. V was cut by 4 bases and J by 3 bases, with 14 bases left in between. This CDR3 comprises 14 residues. CDR3 amino acids: CASSRKWEGYEQYF. The CDR3 nucleotides are TGTGCCAGCAGCAGGAAGTGGGAAGGCTACGAGCAGTACTTC.

This clonotype was seen only a few times. The chain uses TRBV6-6 and TRBJ2-1; 7 bases are shared with TRBD1. Per the germline V gene, CDR1 is MNHNY and CDR2 is SVGAGI (reference sequence). Unmatched junction bases numbered 10, after V lost 6 bases and J lost 2 bases. The CDR3 extends over 16 amino acids. The CDR3, as DNA: TGTGCCAGCAGCCTCACGACAGGGACGGCCTACAATGAGCAGTTCTTC. It yields the protein CASSLTTGTAYNEQFF.

This clonotype was observed a handful of times. The J gene is TRBJ2-3, the V gene TRBV12-3 or TRBV12-4; 10 positions match TRBD2. With V trimmed by 5 bases and J by 2 bases, 7 bases remained unmatched. This CDR3 spans 16 amino acids. Here the CDR3 DNA reads TGTGCCAGCAGTCAACGCCTAGCGGGGGTCACAGATACGCAGTATTTT. Translation: CASSQRLAGVTDTQYF.

The V gene is TRBV27, the J gene TRBJ2-3; no clear D. Germline CDR1 reads MNHEY; CDR2 reads SMNVEV (reference sequence). CDR3 length: 13 residues. V shed 0 bases and J shed 6 bases, with 7 bases lying between them. CDR3 coding DNA: TGTGCCAGCAGTTTATCGCCGAGGGATACGCAGTATTTT. It encodes CASSLSPRDTQYF.

To note about this clonotype: The junction differs from germline at one of its ends, possibly a read error. The rearrangement uses TRBV12-3 or TRBV12-4 and TRBJ2-5; 7 bases match TRBD1. CDR3 length: 15 amino acids. CDR3 residues: CASSLDRGGQGTQYF. In nucleotides, the CDR3 is TGTGCCAGCAGTTTAGACAGGGGTGGCCAAGGGACCCAGTACTTC.

The chain uses TRBV5-6 and TRBJ2-5; D is possibly TRBD1 (6 bases). Trimming pared 5 bases from V and 1 base from J, leaving 15 bases between. The CDR3 extends over 15 amino acids. Germline lookup yields CDR1 SGHDT and CDR2 YYEEEE. This CDR3 reads CASRGWGRFQETQYF. CDR3 sequence (DNA): TGTGCCAGCAGAGGATGGGGGCGATTCCAAGAGACCCAGTACTTC.

This clonotype was recorded a few times. This chain links TRBV6-2 or TRBV6-3 with TRBJ2-7, with 7 bases aligning to TRBD1. The CDR3 consists of 15 residues. Germline CDR1 and CDR2: MNHEY and SVGEGT. V shed 7 bases, J shed 0 bases, and the junction held 9 bases outside the gene matches. The chain's CDR3 is CASTSGQLISYEQYF. CDR3 sequence (DNA): TGTGCCAGCACCTCGGGACAGTTGATCTCCTACGAGCAGTACTTC.

This chain links TRBV7-3 with TRBJ1-1; a possible D gene is TRBD1 (6 bases). V gave up 5 bases and J gave up 2 bases, with 12 bases separating them. This CDR3 has 14 amino acids. Per germline, CDR1 SGHTA and CDR2 FQGTGA. CDR3 nucleotides: TGTGCCAGCAGCGTGACAGGTCCCAACACTGAAGCTTTCTTT. It is translated as CASSVTGPNTEAFF. Complete variable domain (other parts from reference TRBV7-3 and TRBJ1-1): GAGVSQTPSNKVTEKGKYVELRCDPISGHTALYWYRQSLGQGPEFLIYFQGTGAADDSGLPNDRFFAVRPEGSVSTLKIQRTERGDSAVYLCASSVTGPNTEAFFGQGTRLTVV.

The sample holds a few counts of this clonotype. The gene calls are TRBV7-9 and TRBJ2-7; D possibly uses TRBD1 or TRBD2 (5 bases each). Germline loops: CDR1 SEHNR, CDR2 FQNEAQ (reference sequence). This CDR3 contains 15 residues. Trimming left V 4 bases short and J 6 bases short, with 19 bases between. CDR3 bases: TGTGCCAGCAGCTCTATCGGGACCGGGACCCTCGAGCAGTACTTC. Encoded protein: CASSSIGTGTLEQYF.

This clonotype was observed once. This chain joins TRBV7-8 and TRBJ2-5; the D call may be TRBD1 or TRBD2 (5 bases each). This CDR3 is built from 15 residues. The germline V and J ends were trimmed by 5 bases and 3 bases, with 16 bases remaining between them. The germline V gene has CDR1 SGHVS and CDR2 FQNEAQ. CDR3 DNA sequence: TGTGCCAGCAGCCTACGTGAGGGGCCGGAAGAGACCCAGTACTTC. This sequence encodes CASSLREGPEETQYF.

This clonotype has just a few counts. A read error may produce the germline difference seen at one junction end. J is TRBJ2-5 and V is TRBV4-3; D call uncertain. Germline CDR1 and CDR2: LGHNA and YSLEER. This CDR3 has 15 residues. The CDR3 protein is CASGQELAGWETQYF. CDR3 coding DNA: TGCGCCAGCGGCCAAGAATTGGCAGGCTGGGAGACCCAGTACTTC.

The CDR3: CASSQDKREFGTDTQYF. The CDR3 DNA reads as TGCGCCAGCAGCCAAGATAAAAGGGAATTTGGCACAGATACGCAGTATTTT. The gene calls are TRBV4-1 and TRBJ2-3; D is unresolved. Trimming stripped 0 bases from V and 1 base from J, with 14 bases between. Germline V gene sequence: CDR1 MGHRA, CDR2 YSYEKL. This CDR3 contains 17 residues.

This clonotype was seen only a few times. This sequence joins TRBV29-1 and TRBJ1-2, with D perhaps matching TRBD1 (6 bases). V dropped 4 bases and J dropped 5 bases, with 11 bases sitting between them. CDR1 is SQVTM, CDR2 ANQGSEA, per germline. CDR3 length: 12 residues. In DNA, the CDR3 is TGCAGCGTTGTGGACAGTCAATATGGCTACACCTTC. This codes for CSVVDSQYGYTF.

Notes on this clonotype: The junction differs from germline at one of its ends, possibly a read error. The genes are TRBV11-2 and TRBJ2-7; 7 nucleotides match TRBD2. Germline assignment: CDR1 SGHAT and CDR2 FQNNGV. The length of the CDR3 is 15 residues. Written as DNA, the CDR3 is TGTGCCAGCAGCCCTCCGCAGGGAGGGATATACGTGCAGTACTTC. Its protein is CASSPPQGGIYVQYF. Full variable domain (remainder filled in from reference TRBV11-2 and TRBJ2-7): EAGVAQSPRYKIIEKRQSVAFWCNPISGHATLYWYQQILGQGPKLLIQFQNNGVVDDSQLPKDRFSAERLKGVDSTLKIQPAKLEDSAVYLCASSPPQGGIYVQYFGPGTRLTVT.

This rearrangement joins TRBV7-2 to TRBJ2-4, with 8 bases matching TRBD2. Germline V gene sequence: CDR1 SGHTA, CDR2 FQGNSA. V dropped 5 bases and J dropped 7; count of bases not matched to a gene: 10. The CDR3 has 15 residues. The CDR3 DNA follows: TGTGCCAGCAGCCCCCGGGGGGGGGCTAGGAACATTCAGTACTTC. Its translation is CASSPRGGARNIQYF.

The chain is built from TRBV29-1 and TRBJ2-3; possible D gene TRBD1, 5 bases. CDR3 length equals 13 residues. V lost 6 bases and J lost 3, with 13 bases in between. Germline-derived CDR1 and CDR2 are SQVTM and ANQGSEA. The CDR3 nucleotides read TGCAGCGTCGAGGCAGGGTCGACAGATACGCAGTATTTT. Translating gives CSVEAGSTDTQYF.

V and J are TRBV7-2 and TRBJ1-1; 10 bases line up with TRBD1. Trimming at V came to 1 base and at J to 4 bases, leaving 9 bases not matched to a gene. Germline CDR1 reads SGHTA; CDR2 reads FQGNSA. This CDR3 has 17 amino acids. CDR3 sequence reads: CASSLGTGGVWATEAFF. Written as DNA, the CDR3 is TGTGCCAGCAGCTTAGGGACAGGGGGAGTTTGGGCCACTGAAGCTTTCTTT.

This clonotype was picked up one time. The V call is TRBV5-1, the J call TRBJ2-1; no firm D call. The germline V gene has CDR1 SGHRS and CDR2 YFSETQ. V was trimmed by 4 bases and J by 7 bases, leaving 15 bases between them. CDR3 length: 14 amino acids. CDR3 protein: CASSRASKANEQFF. DNA of the CDR3: TGCGCCAGCAGCAGGGCGTCAAAGGCGAATGAGCAGTTCTTC.

In this sample, this clonotype turned up a few times. This rearrangement joins TRBV4-3 to TRBJ2-3, with 7 bases aligning to TRBD1. Germline V lookup: CDR1 LGHNA, CDR2 YSLEER. Germline trimming cut 0 bases from V and 4 bases from J; bases unmatched to any gene: 4. The CDR3 has 15 residues. The DNA of the CDR3 is TGCGCCAGCAGCCAAGATCTGGGGACAGCAGATACGCAGTATTTT. It encodes CASSQDLGTADTQYF.

This clonotype was seen more than once but under ten times. The chain carries TRBV4-3 and TRBJ1-2; D uncertain. There are 15 residues in the CDR3. CDR1 is LGHNA, CDR2 YSLEER, per germline. V was pared by 1 base and J by 1 base, with 10 bases between. The CDR3: CASSQGGSSNYGYTF. The CDR3 region has the DNA TGCGCCAGCAGCCAAGGTGGCAGCAGTAACTATGGCTACACCTTC.

This chain links TRBV6-2 or TRBV6-3 with TRBJ2-5; D unresolved. Germline CDR1 and CDR2: MNHEY and SVGEGT. The V end was cut by 2 bases, the J end by 3 bases, with 16 bases between. This CDR3 is built from 16 residues. CDR3 in DNA: TGTGCCAGCAGTTACCGGCTGGGGTGGCCAGAAGAGACCCAGTACTTC. It yields the protein CASSYRLGWPEETQYF.

CDR3 residues: CASSEAKAFGTQYF. The CDR3 region has the DNA TGTGCCAGCAGTGAAGCGAAAGCTTTCGGGACCCAGTACTTC. The V and J genes are TRBV2 and TRBJ2-5; D gene ambiguous. Trimming took off 0 bases at V and 7 bases at J, with 12 bases between the two ends. Germline V gives CDR1 SNHLY, CDR2 FYNNEI. CDR3 length equals 14 residues. The full variable domain, with the rest looked up from reference TRBV2 and TRBJ2-5, is EPEVTQTPSHQVTQMGQEVILRCVPISNHLYFYWYRQILGQKVEFLVSFYNNEISEKSEIFDDQFSVERPDGSNFTLKIRSTKLEDSAMYFCASSEAKAFGTQYFGPGTRLLVL.

This chain connects TRBV7-2 to TRBJ1-2; D is uncertain. Trimming pared 7 bases from V and 4 bases from J, leaving 10 bases between. Germline CDR1 reads SGHTA; CDR2 reads FQGNSA. The CDR3 is 12 amino acids. The CDR3 region has the DNA TGTGCCAGCAACGTTTGGGGCTATGGCTACACCTTC. Amino acid sequence: CASNVWGYGYTF.

The chain joins TRBV15 to TRBJ1-2; D uncertain. The ends were cut back, 0 bases at V and 8 bases at J, with 13 bases in the middle. The CDR3 runs to 14 residues. The V gene's germline CDR1 is LNHNV and CDR2 YYDKDF (reference sequence). CDR3 nucleotides: TGTGCCACCAGCAGAGATAGAAGGAGCGGCGGCTACACCTTC. It translates to CATSRDRRSGGYTF.